This T cell receptor beta chain originates from a study of CD8 T cells in ankylosing spondylitis. Each CDR3 protein is one row after TCRdb ran MiXCR on the 5' RACE reads. The sample carries about 500,000 distinct CDR3 sequences, roughly 13% recorded once. This clonotype was seen ten or more times. Antigen unknown. Study observations and caveats: Seemingly characteristic of ankylosing spondylitis blood was a TCR beta motif consisting of several highly homologous variants. Clones that were linked to disease were CD8+ and were relatively rare in peripheral blood. Clones linked to disease were reported to show significant enrichment in matched ankylosing spondylitis synovial fluid.

The CDR3 length is 13 residues. Trimming removed 7 bases at V and 4 bases at J, with 15 bases between. Germline loops: CDR1 SQVTM, CDR2 ANQGSEA. This sequence originates from a male donor with ankylosing spondylitis. The sequenced sample consisted of blood, either unsorted or a sorted T cell fraction (not recorded which). V and J are TRBV29-1 and TRBJ2-3; D remains unclear. The CDR3 reads CSGRRGEADTQYF. The DNA of the CDR3 is TGCAGCGGGCGGAGAGGAGAAGCAGATACGCAGTATTTT.